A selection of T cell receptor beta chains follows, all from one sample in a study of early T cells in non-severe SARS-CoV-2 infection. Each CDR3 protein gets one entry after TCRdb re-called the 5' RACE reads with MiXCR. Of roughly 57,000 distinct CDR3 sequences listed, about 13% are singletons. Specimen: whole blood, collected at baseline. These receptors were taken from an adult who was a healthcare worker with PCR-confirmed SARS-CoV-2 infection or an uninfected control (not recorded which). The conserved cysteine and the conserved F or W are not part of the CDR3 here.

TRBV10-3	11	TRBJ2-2	AILQGDTGELF
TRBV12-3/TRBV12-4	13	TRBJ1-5	ASSLTGGNNQPQH
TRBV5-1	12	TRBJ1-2	ASSPGQGDYGYT
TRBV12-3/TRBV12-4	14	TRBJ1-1	ASWGGQGAMNTEAF
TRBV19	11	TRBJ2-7	ASSLVTSSEQY
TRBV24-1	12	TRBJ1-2	ATRSGTDAYGYT
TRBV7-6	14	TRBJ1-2	ASSLVDRGSNYGYT
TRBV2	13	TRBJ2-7	ASSVGETVGYEQY
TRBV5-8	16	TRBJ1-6	ASSLRKGLGSYNSPLH
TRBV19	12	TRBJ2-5	ATSLAGGPETQY
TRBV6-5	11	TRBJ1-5	ASSSGDNQPQH
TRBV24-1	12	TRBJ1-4	ATSDSGPNEKLF
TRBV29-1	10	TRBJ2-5	SVGTPEGTQY
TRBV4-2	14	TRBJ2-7	ASSQSRAQGGYEQY
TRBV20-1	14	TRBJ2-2	SARGGQRAGTGELF